This T cell receptor (beta chain) was identified in a study of T cells in Graves' hyperthyroidism and ophthalmopathy. Germline lookup yields CDR1 SGHRS and CDR2 YFSETQ. This CDR3 is built from 12 residues. Trimming took off 3 bases at V and 7 bases at J, with 7 bases between the two ends. This clonotype was observed a few times. Researchers amplified the TCR beta CDR3 regions from RNA transcripts. First-round RT-PCR targeting the TCR CDR3 was performed with the HTBI primer set. Using its own MiXCR run on the multiplex PCR reads, TCRdb lists one record per CDR3 protein. The sample lists around 540,000 distinct CDR3 sequences, more than 15% occurring once.

The clonotype comes from a woman between 25 and 40 years old with Graves' ophthalmopathy. This chain uses TRBV5-1 with TRBJ1-4; no reliable D call. The sample was blood. CDR3 in amino acids: CASSSNSEKLFF. In DNA, the CDR3 is TGCGCCAGCAGCTCGAACAGTGAAAAACTGTTTTTT.